This T cell receptor (beta chain) originates from a study of a mutant IDH1 vaccine in newly diagnosed glioma. Study-level background: Week 35 was assigned to visit V12, and week 47 was assigned to visit V13. Study results and limitations: Any relationship between pseudoprogression and changes in top peripheral T cell clonotypes seemed absent.

Documented time point: week 47, end of study. Vaccine doses each comprised 300 ug of mutant IDH1 20-mer peptide, with topical imiquimod. There were eight vaccinations for patients, given in weeks 1, 3, 5, 7, 11, 15, 19 and 23. With respect to this clone: Antigen unknown.

Data came from immunoSEQ multiplex PCR; TCRdb stores just in-frame clones and leaves some out. The table shows approximately 80,000 clones, with about 81% occurring only once. This CDR3 spans 17 amino acids. V lost 1 base and J 0 bases, leaving 15 bases between the germline ends. Germline loops: CDR1 LGHNA, CDR2 YNFKEQ. Sequenced here: PBMCs, sampled from a glioma patient whose treatment included an IDH1 peptide vaccine. The sequence was collected from a man in his forties or fifties with glioma. The rearrangement uses TRBV4-2 and TRBJ2-5; the D gene is possibly TRBD1 (5 bases). The CDR3 is CASSQATGATHQETQYF. The CDR3 coding sequence is TGTGCCAGCAGCCAAGCCACAGGAGCCACTCACCAAGAGACCCAGTACTTC.